These 27 T cell receptor beta chains were sequenced from one sample in a study of cytomegalovirus exposure and HLA in healthy donors. It was with 60 Vbeta and 13 Jbeta primers that the PCR ran. Libraries were prepared by immunoSEQ multiplex PCR; TCRdb keeps only in-frame clonotypes and omits some of them. The table shows some 130,000 clones, with roughly 75% occurring only once. Source material: PBMCs. The source is a man aged 25-45 years in good health.

V gene TRBV7-7 combines with J gene TRBJ2-6, with TRBD2 as a possible D gene (5 bases). Germline CDR1 is SSHAT and CDR2 is FNYEAQ (reference sequence). The ends were cut back, 5 bases at V and 0 bases at J, with 23 bases in the middle. This CDR3 is built from 20 residues. As DNA, the CDR3 is TGTGCCAGCAGCCCCGAGGGTTCCATCTCCTTTAGCTCTGGGGCCAACGTCCTGACTTTC. Amino acid sequence: CASSPEGSISFSSGANVLTF. Full variable domain (rest looked up from reference TRBV7-7 and TRBJ2-6): GAGVSQSPRYKVTKRGQDVTLRCDPISSHATLYWYQQALGQGPEFLTYFNYEAQPDKSGLPSDRFSAERPEGSISTLTIQRTEQRDSAMYRCASSPEGSISFSSGANVLTFGAGSRLTVL.

The sample holds a few counts of this clone. The V call is TRBV7-8, the J call TRBJ2-1; TRBD1 aligns across 10 bases. J was trimmed by 6 bases and V by 7 bases; bases with no gene match: 9. CDR1 is SGHVS, CDR2 FQNEAQ, per germline. The CDR3 has 15 amino acids. The CDR3 reads CASNPWTGGGNEQFF. DNA for the CDR3: TGTGCCAGCAACCCTTGGACAGGGGGGGGCAATGAGCAGTTCTTC.

The chain joins TRBV2 to TRBJ2-1; 8 bases map to TRBD2. The CDR3 spans 12 residues. V was clipped by 8 bases and J by 9 bases; unmatched bases: 6. From germline, CDR1 is SNHLY and CDR2 FYNNEI. The CDR3 is CASRGTRGEQFF. Written as DNA, the CDR3 is TGTGCCAGCCGGGGGACTAGGGGTGAGCAGTTCTTC. Variable domain in full (rest from reference TRBV2 and TRBJ2-1): EPEVTQTPSHQVTQMGQEVILRCVPISNHLYFYWYRQILGQKVEFLVSFYNNEISEKSEIFDDQFSVERPDGSNFTLKIRSTKLEDSAMYFCASRGTRGEQFFGPGTRLTVL.

The genes are TRBV29-1 and TRBJ2-5; 11 nucleotides match TRBD2. Germline loops: CDR1 SQVTM, CDR2 ANQGSEA. J lost 5 bases, V lost 6 bases, and 14 bases had no gene match. The CDR3 has 16 amino acids. The CDR3 bases are TGCAGCGTCCCCTCGGGACTAGCGGCCTGGGGGGAGACCCAGTACTTC. Residues: CSVPSGLAAWGETQYF. Full variable domain (remainder filled in from reference TRBV29-1 and TRBJ2-5): SAVISQKPSRDICQRGTSLTIQCQVDSQVTMMFWYRQQPGQSLTLIATANQGSEATYESGFVIDKFPISRPNLTFSTLTVSNMSPEDSSIYLCSVPSGLAAWGETQYFGPGTRLLVL.

The chain is built from TRBV5-1 and TRBJ2-1; 13 nucleotides agree with TRBD2. The CDR3 extends over 18 amino acids. Germline V gives CDR1 SGHRS, CDR2 YFSETQ. V gave up 4 bases and J gave up 7 bases; unmatched junction bases: 14. The CDR3 loop is CASSLLPGLAGVGNEQFF. The CDR3, as DNA: TGCGCCAGCAGCCTACTTCCCGGACTAGCGGGAGTGGGGAATGAGCAGTTCTTC.

The V and J genes are TRBV29-1 and TRBJ1-1; 7 bases agree with TRBD1. The V and J ends lost 7 bases and 7 bases, in that order; junction bases with no gene match: 3. CDR1 is SQVTM and CDR2 is ANQGSEA in the germline V gene. The CDR3 has 10 residues. The CDR3, as DNA: TGCAGCGCCCGGGACAGTGAAGCTTTCTTT. As protein: CSARDSEAFF.

The rearrangement joins TRBV5-6 to TRBJ2-7; 8 nucleotides match TRBD1. J lost 3 bases, V lost 3 bases, and 5 bases had no gene match. The CDR3 length is 14 residues. CDR1 and CDR2 from the germline V gene are SGHDT and YYEEEE. Written as DNA, the CDR3 is TGTGCCAGCAGCTGGAGGGACAGGCACTACGAGCAGTACTTC. Residues: CASSWRDRHYEQYF.

The genes are TRBV7-2 and TRBJ2-1, with 10 nucleotides matching TRBD2. The length of the CDR3 is 16 residues. Trimming at V came to 5 bases and at J to 6 bases, leaving 10 bases not matched to a gene. Germline CDR1 SGHTA, CDR2 FQGNSA. CDR3 nucleotides: TGTGCCAGCAGCCCGGATACTAGCGGGGCCCGCAATGAGCAGTTCTTC. Residues: CASSPDTSGARNEQFF. Variable domain in full (rest from reference TRBV7-2 and TRBJ2-1): GAGVSQSPSNKVTEKGKDVELRCDPISGHTALYWYRQSLGQGLEFLIYFQGNSAPDKSGLPSDRFSAERTGGSVSTLTIQRTQQEDSAVYLCASSPDTSGARNEQFFGPGTRLTVL.

The V gene is TRBV19, the J gene TRBJ2-6; D is possibly TRBD2 (5 bases). Looked up from germline, CDR1 is LNHDA and CDR2 is SQIVND (reference sequence). This CDR3 has 14 amino acids. V was shortened by 8 bases and J by 3 bases, with 11 bases between the two germline ends. CDR3 residues: CASGWAGGANVLTF. The CDR3 nucleotides read TGTGCCAGTGGCTGGGCGGGTGGGGCCAACGTCCTGACTTTC.

This rearrangement joins TRBV28 to TRBJ2-2; D not certain. Germline V gene sequence: CDR1 MDHEN, CDR2 SYDVKM. Trimming removed 5 bases at V and 0 bases at J, with 7 bases between. The length of the CDR3 is 14 residues. CDR3 nucleotides: TGTGCCAGCAGTCCTCTCGCGAACACCGGGGAGCTGTTTTTT. Its translation is CASSPLANTGELFF.

The rearrangement uses TRBV28 and TRBJ2-1, with 14 bases identical to TRBD2. The trim removed 5 bases at V and 0 bases at J, leaving 12 bases unmatched. CDR3 length: 20 amino acids. Per the germline V gene, CDR1 is MDHEN and CDR2 is SYDVKM. The CDR3: CASSLPSPGTSGSSYNEQFF. CDR3 bases: TGTGCCAGCAGTCTGCCCTCCCCCGGGACTAGCGGGAGCTCCTACAATGAGCAGTTCTTC.

The chain carries TRBV5-1 and TRBJ2-7; 12 bases agree with TRBD2. The ends lost 3 bases at V and 0 bases at J; junction bases unmatched: 10. There are 18 residues in the CDR3. Germline V gene data show CDR1 as SGHRS and CDR2 as YFSETQ. In DNA form, the CDR3 reads TGCGCCAGCAGCTACCGTACCGGACTAGCGGGAAGCTCCTACGAGCAGTACTTC. It encodes CASSYRTGLAGSSYEQYF. The complete variable domain, with remaining parts taken from reference TRBV5-1 and TRBJ2-7, reads KAGVTQTPRYLIKTRGQQVTLSCSPISGHRSVSWYQQTPGQGLQFLFEYFSETQRNKGNFPGRFSGRQFSNSRSEMNVSTLELGDSALYLCASSYRTGLAGSSYEQYFGPGTRLTVT.

J is TRBJ2-7 and V is TRBV11-2, with 12 bases fitting TRBD2. J was trimmed by 6 bases and V by 0 bases; bases with no gene match: 9. The CDR3 covers 17 residues. Germline values: CDR1 SGHAT, CDR2 FQNNGV. In nucleotides, the CDR3 is TGTGCCAGCAGCTTAGATGGCCTAGCGGGAGGGGGGCTCGAGCAGTACTTC. Translating it yields CASSLDGLAGGGLEQYF.

J is TRBJ2-1 and V is TRBV5-4, with D maybe TRBD2 (5 bases). Trimming took 0 bases from V and 7 from J, leaving 14 bases between them. This CDR3 is built from 15 residues. CDR1 is SGHNT, CDR2 YYREEE, per germline (reference sequence). As DNA, the CDR3 is TGTGCCAGCAGCTTGGATCGCGGGTCCCCAAATGAGCAGTTCTTC. It codes for CASSLDRGSPNEQFF.

The rearrangement joins TRBV10-1 to TRBJ1-2; D may be TRBD1 (6 bases). V lost 5 bases and J 2 bases, leaving 9 bases between the germline ends. Germline loops: CDR1 WNHNN, CDR2 SYGVQD (reference sequence). CDR3 size: 13 residues. Written as DNA, the CDR3 is TGCGCCAGCAGTATGGACAGAAACTATGGCTACACCTTC. This gives the protein CASSMDRNYGYTF.

The chain couples TRBV18 to TRBJ2-2; D is ambiguous. Trimming removed 1 base from V and 0 bases from J, with 6 bases in between. CDR1 and CDR2 from the germline V gene are KGHSH and LQKENI. This CDR3 comprises 15 residues. DNA of the CDR3: TGTGCCAGCTCACCACTGACTGCGAACACCGGGGAGCTGTTTTTT. It translates to CASSPLTANTGELFF.

The V call is TRBV11-3, the J call TRBJ2-7; no firm D call. Trimming took 4 bases from V and 6 from J, leaving 4 bases between them. This CDR3 spans 10 amino acids. Germline CDR1 is SGHNT and CDR2 is YENEEA. This CDR3 reads CASSYGEQYF. The DNA of the CDR3 is TGTGCCAGCAGCTACGGCGAGCAGTACTTC. Full variable domain (rest looked up from reference TRBV11-3 and TRBJ2-7): EAGVVQSPRYKIIEKKQPVAFWCNPISGHNTLYWYLQNLGQGPELLIRYENEEAVDDSQLPKDRFSAERLKGVDSTLKIQPAELGDSAVYLCASSYGEQYFGPGTRLTVT.

This clone turned up a few times. The genes are TRBV28 and TRBJ2-1; TRBD2 matches at 13 bases. CDR1 is MDHEN and CDR2 is SYDVKM in the germline V gene. The CDR3 loop spans 16 amino acids. The trim removed 7 bases at V and 6 bases at J, leaving 9 bases unmatched. CDR3 residues: CASNPGTSGETNEQFF. The DNA for the CDR3 is TGTGCCAGCAACCCCGGGACTAGCGGGGAAACCAATGAGCAGTTCTTC.

J is TRBJ2-1 and V is TRBV25-1; tentative D call: TRBD2 (5 bases). Germline assignment: CDR1 MGHDK and CDR2 SYGVNS. V was pared by 6 bases and J by 0 bases, with 18 bases between. The CDR3 has 17 residues. DNA of the CDR3: TGTGCCAGCAGCTTTGAAGGGAGCGGACTCTCCTACAATGAGCAGTTCTTC. This encodes CASSFEGSGLSYNEQFF.

As for this clone: The junction departs from germline at one end; a sequencing error may be responsible. This rearrangement joins TRBV7-9 to TRBJ2-7, with 9 bases matching TRBD1. Germline values: CDR1 SEHNR, CDR2 FQNEAQ (reference sequence). The CDR3 spans 16 residues. CDR3 loop: CSSSLLAGTGNYEQYF. The DNA for the CDR3 is TGTTCCAGCAGCTTACTTGCTGGGACAGGGAACTACGAGCAGTACTTC. Full variable domain (remainder filled in from reference TRBV7-9 and TRBJ2-7): DTGVSQNPRHKITKRGQNVTFRCDPISEHNRLYWYRQTLGQGPEFLTYFQNEAQLEKSRLLSDRFSAERPKGSFSTLEIQRTEQGDSAMYLCSSSLLAGTGNYEQYFGPGTRLTVT.

The chain has TRBV15 and TRBJ2-5; 8 bases line up with TRBD2. The V gene end was trimmed by 6 bases and the J gene end by 1 base; junction bases not matched to a gene: 4. Germline V lookup: CDR1 LNHNV, CDR2 YYDKDF (reference sequence). There are 14 residues in the CDR3. This CDR3 is CATSTLAAQETQYF. The CDR3 nucleotides are TGTGCCACCAGTACACTAGCGGCCCAAGAGACCCAGTACTTC. Drawing the rest from reference TRBV15 and TRBJ2-5, the complete variable domain is DAMVIQNPRYQVTQFGKPVTLSCSQTLNHNVMYWYQQKSSQAPKLLFHYYDKDFNNEADTPDNFQSRRPNTSFCFLDIRSPGLGDTAMYLCATSTLAAQETQYFGPGTRLLVL.

This chain uses TRBV5-1 with TRBJ2-1, with TRBD2 as a possible D gene (6 bases). Germline V CDR1 and CDR2: SGHRS, YFSETQ. The CDR3 spans 19 residues. V lost 5 bases, J lost 0 bases, and 24 bases lay in between. CDR3 in DNA: TGCGCCAGCAGTATTGGCCCCCGGCCGTCCGGGAGCTCCTACAATGAGCAGTTCTTC. This sequence encodes CASSIGPRPSGSSYNEQFF.

The V and J genes are TRBV9 and TRBJ2-2; 11 nucleotides align to TRBD2. Germline V gives CDR1 SGDLS, CDR2 YYNGEE. CDR3 length: 16 amino acids. After removal of 5 bases from V and 6 bases from J, the junction contained 9 bases not matched to a gene. As DNA, the CDR3 is TGTGCCAGCAGTATTACTAGCGGGAGTTGGTCCGGGGAGCTGTTTTTT. Amino acid sequence: CASSITSGSWSGELFF.

In nucleotides, the CDR3 is TGCAGTGAAGCGGGAAACAATGAGCAGTTCTTC. This gives the protein CSEAGNNEQFF. The chain carries TRBV20-1 and TRBJ2-1, with 7 bases fitting TRBD2. The trim removed 7 bases at V and 5 bases at J, leaving 2 bases unmatched. The CDR3 length is 11 residues. Germline V gene data show CDR1 as DFQATT and CDR2 as SNEGSKA (reference sequence).

J is TRBJ1-5 and V is TRBV6-1, with D hard to call. The V end was cut by 6 bases, the J end by 0 bases, with 9 bases between. Germline V gene lookup returns CDR1 MNHNS and CDR2 SASEGT. This CDR3 has 14 amino acids. The DNA of the CDR3 is TGTGCCAGCAGAGTCGAACATAGCAATCAGCCCCAGCATTTT. Amino acid sequence: CASRVEHSNQPQHF.

The rearrangement uses TRBV4-1 and TRBJ2-1, with D perhaps TRBD2 (6 bases). V lost 2 bases and J 9 bases, leaving 8 bases between the germline ends. Looked up from germline, CDR1 is MGHRA and CDR2 is YSYEKL. This CDR3 is built from 12 residues. CDR3 sequence: CASSQLGGEQFF. CDR3 nucleotide sequence: TGCGCCAGCAGCCAATTGGGGGGTGAGCAGTTCTTC.

This clone was seen once. The genes are TRBV7-9 and TRBJ1-3; TRBD1 matches at 7 bases. Germline V lookup: CDR1 SEHNR, CDR2 FQNEAQ (reference sequence). This CDR3 has 16 residues. Trimming removed 5 bases from V and 0 bases from J; junction bases left unmatched: 7. The CDR3 DNA sequence: TGTGCCAGCAGCACCGGGACAGTGGCCTCTGGAAACACCATATATTTT. It is translated as CASSTGTVASGNTIYF.